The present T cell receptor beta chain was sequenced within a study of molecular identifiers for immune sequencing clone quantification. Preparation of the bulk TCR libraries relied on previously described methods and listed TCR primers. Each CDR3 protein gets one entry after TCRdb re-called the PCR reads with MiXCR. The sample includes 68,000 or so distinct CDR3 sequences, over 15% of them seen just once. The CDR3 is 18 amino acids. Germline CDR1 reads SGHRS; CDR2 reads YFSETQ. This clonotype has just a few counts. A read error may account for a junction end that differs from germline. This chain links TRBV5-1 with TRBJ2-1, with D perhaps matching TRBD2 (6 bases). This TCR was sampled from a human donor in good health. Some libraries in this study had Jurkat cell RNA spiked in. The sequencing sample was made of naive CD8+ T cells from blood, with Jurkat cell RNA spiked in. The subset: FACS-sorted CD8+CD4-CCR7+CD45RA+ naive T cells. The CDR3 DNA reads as TGCGCCAGCGGCTTATTCCTGGAGGCGGGGACCCCCTACAATGAGCAGTTCTTC. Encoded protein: CASGLFLEAGTPYNEQFF.